What follows describes a single T cell receptor beta chain. Trimming took 3 bases from V and 0 from J, leaving 9 bases between them. This CDR3 has 15 amino acids. Germline lookup yields CDR1 MGHRA and CDR2 YSYEKL. This record comes from a study of blood T cell repertoires in COVID-19. Overall study: The study drew acute and convalescent COVID-19 samples from the United States, Italy and Spain. The cDNA or gDNA used as material had been derived from T cells, B-cell-depleted T cells, or PBMCs.

In the study's own analysis: Researchers report that nucleated cell counts were estimated from reference gene primer amplification. Sequencing was performed with immunoSEQ multiplex PCR; in TCRdb, only in-frame clones are kept and a portion is missing. V and J calls plus clone size are reproduced from that table; the DNA served to infer D and trimming. This sample has roughly 100,000 clones, with around 80% found just once. J is TRBJ1-5 and V is TRBV4-1, with D possibly matching TRBD1 (5 bases). The sequenced sample consisted of peripheral blood. This receptor was taken from a man aged 60 to 75 with active or convalescent COVID-19. In DNA, the CDR3 is TGCGCCAGCAGCCACCGACAGAGTAGCAATCAGCCCCAGCATTTT. As protein: CASSHRQSSNQPQHF.